Below, 9 T cell receptor beta chains from the same sample are listed, as sequenced in a study of blood T cells in healthy people across ages. A second PCR, run for about 6 to 12 cycles, used a sample-barcoded 5' primer plus a J-beta primer mix. TCRdb redid the calling of the 5' RACE reads with MiXCR, one entry per CDR3 protein. Of roughly 650,000 distinct CDR3 sequences detected, about 34% appear once; the ten largest clones hold 15%. Sequenced sample: blood. The source is a woman older than 75 in good health.

Worth noting for this clonotype: This may arise from a read error, as a much more abundant clone is one base away. CDR3: CAGSRRDNYEQYF. The CDR3 DNA sequence: TGTGCCGGCAGCCGCCGGGACAACTACGAGCAGTACTTC. The genes are TRBV7-8 and TRBJ2-5, with TRBD1 as a possible D gene (6 bases). The DNA end lines up better with TRBJ2-7; the J call may be wrong. The CDR3 length is 13 residues. The V gene's germline CDR1 is SGHVS and CDR2 FQNEAQ.

In this sample, this clonotype turned up many times. The chain links TRBV9 to TRBJ2-1; D not certain. The ends were cut back, 1 base at V and 1 base at J, with 12 bases in the middle. Per the germline V gene, CDR1 is SGDLS and CDR2 is YYNGEE. This CDR3 is built from 16 residues. DNA for the CDR3: TGTGCCAGCAGCGTACGGGTCGGGTCTTCCTACAATGAGCAGTTCTTC. This encodes CASSVRVGSSYNEQFF.

This clonotype was picked up many times. The chain has TRBV5-1 and TRBJ2-6; a weak D match, TRBD2 (6 bases). This CDR3 comprises 15 residues. V lost 4 bases, J lost 4 bases, and 12 bases lay in between. The germline gives CDR1 SGHRS, CDR2 YFSETQ. The DNA of the CDR3 is TGCGCCAGCAGCCCGACCGCGGGAGGGGCCAACGTCCTGACTTTC. It translates to CASSPTAGGANVLTF.

As for this clonotype: A read error may be the cause here, since a much bigger clone is one base away. This chain's CDR3 is CASSLSGQKYNEQYF. The CDR3 nucleotides read TGTGCCAGCAGCCTTTCGGGACAGAAATACAATGAGCAGTACTTC. The chain employs TRBV7-7 and TRBJ2-7; 7 bases match TRBD1. After removal of 5 bases from V and 7 bases from J, the junction contained 14 bases not matched to a gene. CDR1 and CDR2 (germline): SSHAT, FNYEAQ (reference sequence). This CDR3 comprises 15 residues.

The chain carries TRBV20-1 and TRBJ2-7; D might be TRBD1 (5 bases). Looked up from germline, CDR1 is DFQATT and CDR2 is SNEGSKA (reference sequence). The CDR3 contains 13 residues. V gave up 5 bases and J gave up 3 bases, with 14 bases separating them. Here the CDR3 DNA reads TGCAGTGCTGGGATTGACAGTAACTACGAGCAGTACTTC. Translating it yields CSAGIDSNYEQYF.

There are many counts of this clonotype. The chain carries TRBV6-5 and TRBJ2-1, with TRBD1 matching over 7 bases. CDR3 length equals 14 residues. Germline lookup yields CDR1 MNHEY and CDR2 SVGAGI. V shed 6 bases and J 5 bases; nucleotides not matched to a gene: 7. The CDR3 loop reads CASSYETGHNEQFF. The CDR3, as DNA: TGTGCCAGCAGCTACGAGACAGGGCACAATGAGCAGTTCTTC.

Ten or more counts support this clonotype. This chain links TRBV5-1 with TRBJ2-1, with D maybe TRBD1 (6 bases). CDR3 length equals 15 residues. V dropped 2 bases and J dropped 5 bases, with 14 bases sitting between them. Germline-derived CDR1 and CDR2 are SGHRS and YFSETQ. CDR3 in amino acids: CASSFYGGPNNEQFF. CDR3 DNA sequence: TGCGCCAGCAGCTTTTATGGGGGCCCTAACAATGAGCAGTTCTTC.

This clonotype was observed a few times. Germline and junction disagree at one end, which may indicate a read error. The V and J genes are TRBV6-1 and TRBJ2-2; D possibly uses TRBD1 or TRBD2 (5 bases each). CDR3 length equals 14 residues. Looked up from germline, CDR1 is MNHNS and CDR2 is SASEGT. The CDR3 reads CASSGGAKTGELFF. The CDR3 bases are TGTGCCAGCAGTGGAGGGGCGAAGACCGGGGAGCTGTTTTTT.

This clonotype occurred many times. The CDR3 DNA is TGTGCCAGCAGCCAAGTTGGGTTGCAGGGGTACAATGAGCAGTTCTTC. Translated, it gives CASSQVGLQGYNEQFF. The chain couples TRBV4-2 to TRBJ2-1, with D tentatively TRBD1 (6 bases). Trimming removed 1 base from V and 4 bases from J, with 14 bases in between. CDR3 length: 16 residues. Looked up from germline, CDR1 is LGHNA and CDR2 is YNFKEQ.